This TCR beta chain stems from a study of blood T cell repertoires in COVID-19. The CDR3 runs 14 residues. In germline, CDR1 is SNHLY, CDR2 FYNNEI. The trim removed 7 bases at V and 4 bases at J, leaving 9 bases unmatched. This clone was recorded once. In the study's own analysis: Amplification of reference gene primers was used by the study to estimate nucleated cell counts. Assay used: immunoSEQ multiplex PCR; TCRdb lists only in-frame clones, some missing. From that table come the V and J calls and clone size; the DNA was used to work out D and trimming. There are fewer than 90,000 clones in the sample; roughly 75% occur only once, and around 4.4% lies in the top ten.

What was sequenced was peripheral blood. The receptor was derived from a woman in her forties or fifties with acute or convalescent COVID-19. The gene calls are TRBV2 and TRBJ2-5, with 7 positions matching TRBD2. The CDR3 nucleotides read TGTGCCAGCATGTTAACTAGCGATGTAGAGACCCAGTACTTC. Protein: CASMLTSDVETQYF.